The clone carrying this T cell receptor (beta chain) was recorded once. In Seattle, patients joined the study during active infection and were tracked longitudinally. The CDR3 is 18 residues long. V gave up 1 base and J gave up 0 bases, with 16 bases separating them. The V gene's germline CDR1 is LNHDA and CDR2 SQIVND (reference sequence). The sample belongs to a study of blood T cell repertoires in COVID-19. On the study more broadly: The samples span acute and convalescent COVID-19 from the United States, Italy and Spain. From T cells, B-cell-depleted T cells, or PBMCs came the material, which was cDNA or gDNA.

The repertoire was sequenced with immunoSEQ multiplex PCR; TCRdb's copy has only in-frame clones and lacks some. The repertoire holds a few hundred thousand clones, with 85% to 90% as singletons. The chain couples TRBV19 to TRBJ1-5, with unresolved D. This sequence originates from an older woman with COVID-19, enrolled during active disease. Sequenced material: peripheral blood. The CDR3 sequence is CASSIGALGSYSNQPQHF. The CDR3 nucleotides are TGTGCCAGTAGTATAGGGGCTTTGGGCAGCTATAGCAATCAGCCCCAGCATTTT. Looking up the rest from reference TRBV19 and TRBJ1-5 gives the full variable domain: DGGITQSPKYLFRKEGQNVTLSCEQNLNHDAMYWYRQDPGQGLRLIYYSQIVNDFQKGDIAEGYSVSREKKESFPLTVTSAQKNPTAFYLCASSIGALGSYSNQPQHFGDGTRLSIL.